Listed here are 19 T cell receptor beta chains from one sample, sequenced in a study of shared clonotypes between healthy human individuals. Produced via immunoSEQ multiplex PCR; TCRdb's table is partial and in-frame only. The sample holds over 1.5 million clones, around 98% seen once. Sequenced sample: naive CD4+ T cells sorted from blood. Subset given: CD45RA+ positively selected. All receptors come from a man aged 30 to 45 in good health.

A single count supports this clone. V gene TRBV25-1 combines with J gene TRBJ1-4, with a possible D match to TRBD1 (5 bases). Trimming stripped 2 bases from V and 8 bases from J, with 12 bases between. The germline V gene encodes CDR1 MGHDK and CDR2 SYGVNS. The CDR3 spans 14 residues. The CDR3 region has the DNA TGTGCCAGCAGTGAAAGTGGGGCGCGAGAAAAACTGTTTTTT. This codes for CASSESGAREKLFF.

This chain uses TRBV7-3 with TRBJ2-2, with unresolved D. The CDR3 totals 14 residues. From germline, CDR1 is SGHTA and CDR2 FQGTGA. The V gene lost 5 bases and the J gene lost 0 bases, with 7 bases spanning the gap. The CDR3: CASSNSPNTGELFF. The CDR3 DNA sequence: TGTGCCAGCAGCAACTCTCCGAACACCGGGGAGCTGTTTTTT. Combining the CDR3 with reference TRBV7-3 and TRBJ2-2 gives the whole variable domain GAGVSQTPSNKVTEKGKYVELRCDPISGHTALYWYRQSLGQGPEFLIYFQGTGAADDSGLPNDRFFAVRPEGSVSTLKIQRTERGDSAVYLCASSNSPNTGELFFGEGSRLTVL.

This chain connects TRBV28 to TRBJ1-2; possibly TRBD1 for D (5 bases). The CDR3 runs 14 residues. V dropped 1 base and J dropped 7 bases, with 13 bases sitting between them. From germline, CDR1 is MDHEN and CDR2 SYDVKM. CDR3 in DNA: TGTGCCAGCAGTTTATCGGTCAGGGAGGGTGGCTACACCTTC. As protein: CASSLSVREGGYTF.

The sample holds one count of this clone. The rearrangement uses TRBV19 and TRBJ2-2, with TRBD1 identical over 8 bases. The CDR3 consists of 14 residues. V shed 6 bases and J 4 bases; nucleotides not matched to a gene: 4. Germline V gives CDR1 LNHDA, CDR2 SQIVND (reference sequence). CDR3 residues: CASRVTGGTGELFF. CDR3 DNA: TGTGCCAGTAGGGTCACAGGGGGCACCGGGGAGCTGTTTTTT.

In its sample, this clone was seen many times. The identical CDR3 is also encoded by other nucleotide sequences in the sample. The CDR3 region has the DNA TGTGCCAGCAGTGAAGAGACCCAGTACTTC. Encoded protein: CASSEETQYF. The rearrangement uses TRBV2 and TRBJ2-5; unclear D gene. Per the germline V gene, CDR1 is SNHLY and CDR2 is FYNNEI. The CDR3 loop spans 10 amino acids. V was trimmed by 1 base and J by 6 bases, leaving 0 bases between them.

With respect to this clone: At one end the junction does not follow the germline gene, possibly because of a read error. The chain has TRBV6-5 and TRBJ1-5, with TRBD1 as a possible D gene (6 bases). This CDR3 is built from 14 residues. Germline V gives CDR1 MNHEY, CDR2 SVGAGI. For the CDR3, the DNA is TGCGCAGCAGAACCCCGGGACACTCATCAGCCCCAGCATTTT. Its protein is CAAEPRDTHQPQHF.

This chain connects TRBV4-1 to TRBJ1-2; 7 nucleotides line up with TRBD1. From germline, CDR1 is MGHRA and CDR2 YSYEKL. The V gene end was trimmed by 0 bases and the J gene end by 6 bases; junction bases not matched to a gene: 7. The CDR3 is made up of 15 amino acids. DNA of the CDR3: TGCGCCAGCAGCCAAGAAGCTCGTCAGGGGGATGGCTACACCTTC. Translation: CASSQEARQGDGYTF.

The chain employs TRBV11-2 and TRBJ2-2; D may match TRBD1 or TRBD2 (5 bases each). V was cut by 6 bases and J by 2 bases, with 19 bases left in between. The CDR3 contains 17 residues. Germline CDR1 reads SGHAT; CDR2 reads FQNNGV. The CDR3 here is CASRERVGAANTGELFF. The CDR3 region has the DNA TGTGCCAGCAGAGAGAGGGTTGGGGCAGCTAACACCGGGGAGCTGTTTTTT.

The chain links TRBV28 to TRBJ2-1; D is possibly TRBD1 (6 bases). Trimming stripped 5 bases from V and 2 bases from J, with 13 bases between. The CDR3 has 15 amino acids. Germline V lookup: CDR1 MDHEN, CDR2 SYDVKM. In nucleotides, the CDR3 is TGTGCCAGCAGTCGGACAGTAATACCCTACAATGAGCAGTTCTTC. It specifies CASSRTVIPYNEQFF.

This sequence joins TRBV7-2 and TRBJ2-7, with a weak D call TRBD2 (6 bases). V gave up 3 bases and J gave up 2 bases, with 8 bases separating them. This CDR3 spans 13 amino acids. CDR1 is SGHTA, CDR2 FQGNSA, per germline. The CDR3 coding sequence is TGTGCCAGCAGCTTTCCGGGAGCCTACGAGCAGTACTTC. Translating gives CASSFPGAYEQYF.

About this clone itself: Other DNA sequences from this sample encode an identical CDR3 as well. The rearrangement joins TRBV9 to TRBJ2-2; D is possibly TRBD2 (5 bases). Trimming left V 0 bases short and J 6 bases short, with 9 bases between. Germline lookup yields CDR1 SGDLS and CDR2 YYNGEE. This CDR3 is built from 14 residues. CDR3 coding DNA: TGTGCCAGCAGCGTAGTACTGGGAGCCGGGGAGCTGTTTTTT. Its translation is CASSVVLGAGELFF. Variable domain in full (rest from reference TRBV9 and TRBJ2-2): DSGVTQTPKHLITATGQRVTLRCSPRSGDLSVYWYQQSLDQGLQFLIQYYNGEERAKGNILERFSAQQFPDLHSELNLSSLELGDSALYFCASSVVLGAGELFFGEGSRLTVL.

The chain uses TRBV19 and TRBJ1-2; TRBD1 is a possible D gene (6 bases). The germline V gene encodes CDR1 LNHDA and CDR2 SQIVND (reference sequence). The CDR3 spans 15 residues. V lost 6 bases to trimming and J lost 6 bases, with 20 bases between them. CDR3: CASSPSGASLHGYTF. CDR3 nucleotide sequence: TGTGCCAGTAGCCCCTCAGGGGCAAGTCTACATGGCTACACCTTC.

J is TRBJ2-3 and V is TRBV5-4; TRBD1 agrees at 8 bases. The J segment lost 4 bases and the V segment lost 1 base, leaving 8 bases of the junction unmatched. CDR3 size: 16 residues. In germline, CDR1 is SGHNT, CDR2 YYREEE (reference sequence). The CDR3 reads CASSLNRGQGADTQYF. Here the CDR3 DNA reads TGTGCCAGCAGCTTGAATAGAGGACAGGGCGCAGATACGCAGTATTTT.

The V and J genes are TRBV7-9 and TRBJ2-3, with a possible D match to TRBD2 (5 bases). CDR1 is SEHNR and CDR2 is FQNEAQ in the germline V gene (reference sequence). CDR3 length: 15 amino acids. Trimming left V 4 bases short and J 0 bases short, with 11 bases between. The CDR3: CASSSSGHSTDTQYF. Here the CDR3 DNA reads TGTGCCAGCAGCTCCAGCGGCCACAGCACAGATACGCAGTATTTT.

The CDR3 region is CASTYRGLSGANVLTF. The DNA for the CDR3 is TGTGCCAGCACCTACAGGGGTTTGTCTGGGGCCAACGTCCTGACTTTC. The gene calls are TRBV7-9 and TRBJ2-6, with 7 bases fitting TRBD1. CDR3 size: 16 residues. The germline V gene encodes CDR1 SEHNR and CDR2 FQNEAQ (reference sequence). The junction had 7 bases not matched to a gene; V was cut back by 7 bases and J by 1 base.

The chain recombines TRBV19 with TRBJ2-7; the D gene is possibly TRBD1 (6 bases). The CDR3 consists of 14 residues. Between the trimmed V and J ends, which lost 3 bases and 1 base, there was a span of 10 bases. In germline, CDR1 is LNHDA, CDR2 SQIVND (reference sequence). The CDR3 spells CASSISDSSYEQYF. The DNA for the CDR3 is TGTGCCAGTAGTATTTCGGACAGTTCCTACGAGCAGTACTTC.

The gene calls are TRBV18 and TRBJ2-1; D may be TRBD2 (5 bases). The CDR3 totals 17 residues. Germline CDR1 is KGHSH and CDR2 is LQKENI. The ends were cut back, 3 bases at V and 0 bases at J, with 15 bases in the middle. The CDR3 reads CASSPKDFPGSYNEQFF. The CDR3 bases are TGTGCCAGCTCACCCAAGGACTTTCCTGGCTCCTACAATGAGCAGTTCTTC.

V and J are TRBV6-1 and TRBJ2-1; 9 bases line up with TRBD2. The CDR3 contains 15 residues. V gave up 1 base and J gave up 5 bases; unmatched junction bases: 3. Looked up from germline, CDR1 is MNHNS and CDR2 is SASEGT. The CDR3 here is CASSEVAGGDNEQFF. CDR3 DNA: TGTGCCAGCAGTGAAGTGGCGGGGGGGGACAATGAGCAGTTCTTC.

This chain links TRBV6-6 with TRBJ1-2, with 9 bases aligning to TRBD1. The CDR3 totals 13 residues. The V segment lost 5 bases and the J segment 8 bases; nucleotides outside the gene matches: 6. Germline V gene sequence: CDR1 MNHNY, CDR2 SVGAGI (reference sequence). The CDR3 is CASSKQGAEGYTF. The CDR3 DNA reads TGTGCCAGCAGTAAACAGGGGGCTGAAGGCTACACCTTC.